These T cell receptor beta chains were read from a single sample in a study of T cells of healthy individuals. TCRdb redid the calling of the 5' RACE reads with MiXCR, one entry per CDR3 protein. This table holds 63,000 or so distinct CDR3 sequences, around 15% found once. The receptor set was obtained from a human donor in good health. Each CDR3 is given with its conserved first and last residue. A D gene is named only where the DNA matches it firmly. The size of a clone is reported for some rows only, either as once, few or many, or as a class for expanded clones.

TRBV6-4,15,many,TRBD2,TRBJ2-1,CASSEERGSYNEQFF
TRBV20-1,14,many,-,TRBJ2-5,CSARNQDGGQTQYF
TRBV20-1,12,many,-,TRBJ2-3,CSARDPRHTQYF
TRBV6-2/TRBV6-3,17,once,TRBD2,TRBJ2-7,CASSYSPLVREGGEQYF
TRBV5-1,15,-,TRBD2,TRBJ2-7,CASSPPGREIYEQYF
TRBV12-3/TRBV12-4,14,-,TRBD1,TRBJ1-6,CASSFGQVGSPLHF
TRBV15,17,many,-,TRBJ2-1,CATSRSLSGTLGNEQFF
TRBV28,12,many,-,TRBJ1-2,CASAIQGYGYTF
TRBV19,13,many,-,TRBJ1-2,CASSIAHAYGYTF
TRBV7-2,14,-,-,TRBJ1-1,CASNPSDVATEAFF
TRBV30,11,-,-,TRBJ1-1,CAWSSGSEAFF
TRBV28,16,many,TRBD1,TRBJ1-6,CASSKAGTGGYSPLHF
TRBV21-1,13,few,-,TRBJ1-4,CASSNGTAMKLFF
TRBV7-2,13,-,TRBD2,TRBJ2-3,CASSPGGADTQYF
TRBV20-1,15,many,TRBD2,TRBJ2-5,CSARGSGGARETQYF
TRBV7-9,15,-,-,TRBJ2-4,CASSLESGAKNIQYF
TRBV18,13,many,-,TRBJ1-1,CASSPGTNTEAFF
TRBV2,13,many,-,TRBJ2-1,CASSDWGNNEQFF
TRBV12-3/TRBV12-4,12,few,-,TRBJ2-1,CASSPVGREQFF
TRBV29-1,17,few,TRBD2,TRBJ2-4,CSVEALAGDRAKNIQYF
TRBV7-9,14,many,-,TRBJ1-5,CASSVDGSNQPQHF
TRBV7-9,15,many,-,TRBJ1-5,CASSFQDGSNQPQHF
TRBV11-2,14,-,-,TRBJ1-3,CASSLMGSGNTIYF
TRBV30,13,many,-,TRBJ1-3,CAWRPFSGNTIYF
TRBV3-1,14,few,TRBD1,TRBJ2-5,CASSGGQGPGTQYF
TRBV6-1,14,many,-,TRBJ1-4,CAAKGLATNEKLFF
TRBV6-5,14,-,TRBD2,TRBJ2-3,CASSGGGAPDTQYF
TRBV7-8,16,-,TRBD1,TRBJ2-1,CASSLWGQGAHNEQFF
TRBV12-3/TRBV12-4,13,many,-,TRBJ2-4,CASSFKQGNIQYF
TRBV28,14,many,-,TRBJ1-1,CASSLSPRMGEAFF
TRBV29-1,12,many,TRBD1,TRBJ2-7,CSVYHRGYEQYF
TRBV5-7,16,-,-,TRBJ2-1,CASSLLDWGRYNEQFF
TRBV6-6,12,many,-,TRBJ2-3,CASSPREDTQYF
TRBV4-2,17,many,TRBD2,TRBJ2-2,CASSQKSSGSLAGELFF
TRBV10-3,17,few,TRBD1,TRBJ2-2,CAIKSVWRTGYAGELFF
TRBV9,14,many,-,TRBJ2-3,CASSVRIRGDTQYF
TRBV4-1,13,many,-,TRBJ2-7,CASSQVGAYEQYF
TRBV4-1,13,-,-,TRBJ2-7,CASSQLQGGEQYF
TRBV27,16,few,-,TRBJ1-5,CASSLSMGIGNQPQHF
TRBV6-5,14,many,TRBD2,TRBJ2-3,CASSGTSPTDTQYF
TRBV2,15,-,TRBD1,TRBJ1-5,CASSVGTDSNQPQHF
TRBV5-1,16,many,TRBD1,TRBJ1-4,CASSSYPGQANEKLFF
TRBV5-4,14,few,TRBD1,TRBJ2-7,CASSSTGNSYEQYF
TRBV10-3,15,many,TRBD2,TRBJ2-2,CAISDGGSGTGELFF
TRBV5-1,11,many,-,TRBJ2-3,CASSFRDTQYF
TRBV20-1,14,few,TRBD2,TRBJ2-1,CSASGTRALDEQFF
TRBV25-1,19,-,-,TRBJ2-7,CASSPKAGVALSFSYEQYF
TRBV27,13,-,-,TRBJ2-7,CASSLKRTYEQYF
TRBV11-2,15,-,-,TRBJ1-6,CASSFRGTWNSPLHF
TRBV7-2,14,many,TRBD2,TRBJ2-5,CASSLDGRGETQYF